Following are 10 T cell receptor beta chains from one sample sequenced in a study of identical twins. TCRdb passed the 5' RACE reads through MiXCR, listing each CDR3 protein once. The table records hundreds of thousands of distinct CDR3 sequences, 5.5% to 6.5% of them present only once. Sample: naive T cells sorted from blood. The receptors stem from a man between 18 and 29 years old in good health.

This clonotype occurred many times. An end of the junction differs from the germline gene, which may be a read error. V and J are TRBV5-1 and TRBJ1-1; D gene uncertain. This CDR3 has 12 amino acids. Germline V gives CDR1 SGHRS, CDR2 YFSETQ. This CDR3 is CASSFENTEAFF. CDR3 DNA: TGTGCCAGCAGTTTCGAGAACACTGAAGCTTTCTTT.

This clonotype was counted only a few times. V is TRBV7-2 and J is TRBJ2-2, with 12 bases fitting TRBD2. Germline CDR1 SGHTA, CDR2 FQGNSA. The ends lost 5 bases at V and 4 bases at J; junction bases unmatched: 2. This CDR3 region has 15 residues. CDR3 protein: CASSRGLAGTGELFF. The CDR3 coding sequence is TGTGCCAGCAGCAGGGGACTAGCGGGCACCGGGGAGCTGTTTTTT.

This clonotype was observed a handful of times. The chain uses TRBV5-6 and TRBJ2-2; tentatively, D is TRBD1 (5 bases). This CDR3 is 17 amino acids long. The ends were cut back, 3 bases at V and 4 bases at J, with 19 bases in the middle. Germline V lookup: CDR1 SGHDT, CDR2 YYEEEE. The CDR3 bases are TGTGCCAGCAGCTCCGCCTGGGGCAGGGAATTCACCGGGGAGCTGTTTTTT. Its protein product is CASSSAWGREFTGELFF.

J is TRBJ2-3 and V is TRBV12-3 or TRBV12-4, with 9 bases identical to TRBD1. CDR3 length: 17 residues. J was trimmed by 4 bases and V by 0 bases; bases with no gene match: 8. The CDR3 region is CASSLALIQGAADTQYF. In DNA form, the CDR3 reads TGTGCCAGCAGTTTAGCGCTAATACAGGGGGCCGCAGATACGCAGTATTTT.

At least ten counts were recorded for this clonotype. This chain's CDR3 is CASSLATGTLYEQYV. The CDR3 DNA sequence: TGTGCCAGCAGCTTAGCAACGGGGACTCTCTACGAGCAGTACGTC. The J gene is TRBJ2-7, the V gene TRBV7-9, with D perhaps matching TRBD2 (6 bases). The V end was cut by 0 bases, the J end by 3 bases, with 12 bases between. The CDR3 loop spans 15 amino acids. Germline V CDR1 and CDR2: SEHNR, FQNEAQ (reference sequence).

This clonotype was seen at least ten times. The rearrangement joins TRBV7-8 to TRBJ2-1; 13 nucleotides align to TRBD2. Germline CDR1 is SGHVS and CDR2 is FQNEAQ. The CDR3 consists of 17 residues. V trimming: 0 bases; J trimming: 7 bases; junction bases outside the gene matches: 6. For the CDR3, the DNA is TGTGCCAGCAGCTTAGCTGGGACTAGCGGGAAGAGGAATGAGCAGTTCTTC. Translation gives CASSLAGTSGKRNEQFF.

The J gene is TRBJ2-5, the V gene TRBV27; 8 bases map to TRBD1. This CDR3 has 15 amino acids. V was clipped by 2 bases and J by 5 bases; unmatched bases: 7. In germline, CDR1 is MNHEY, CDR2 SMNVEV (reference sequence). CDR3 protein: CASSLQQGARETQYF. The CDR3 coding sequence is TGTGCCAGCAGTTTACAGCAGGGGGCGCGGGAGACCCAGTACTTC.

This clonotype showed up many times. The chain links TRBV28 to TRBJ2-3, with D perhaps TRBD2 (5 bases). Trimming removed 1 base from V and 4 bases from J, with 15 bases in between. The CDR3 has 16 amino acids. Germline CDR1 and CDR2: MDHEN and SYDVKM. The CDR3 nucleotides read TGTGCCAGCAGTTTATCAGCGCCAAAAGCGGCAGATACGCAGTATTTT. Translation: CASSLSAPKAADTQYF.

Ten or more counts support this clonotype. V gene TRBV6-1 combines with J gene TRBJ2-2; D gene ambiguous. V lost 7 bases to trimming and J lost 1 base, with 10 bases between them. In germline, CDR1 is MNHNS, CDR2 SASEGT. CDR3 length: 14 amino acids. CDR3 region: CASTISRNTGELFF. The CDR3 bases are TGTGCCAGCACCATCTCTAGGAACACCGGGGAGCTGTTTTTT.

CDR3 protein: CASSFAGVPHTDTQYF. In DNA form, the CDR3 reads TGTGCCAGCAGTTTTGCGGGAGTCCCCCACACAGATACGCAGTATTTT. The V and J genes are TRBV27 and TRBJ2-3; 7 bases agree with TRBD2. Looked up from germline, CDR1 is MNHEY and CDR2 is SMNVEV (reference sequence). V was clipped by 3 bases and J by 2 bases; unmatched bases: 8. CDR3 size: 16 residues.